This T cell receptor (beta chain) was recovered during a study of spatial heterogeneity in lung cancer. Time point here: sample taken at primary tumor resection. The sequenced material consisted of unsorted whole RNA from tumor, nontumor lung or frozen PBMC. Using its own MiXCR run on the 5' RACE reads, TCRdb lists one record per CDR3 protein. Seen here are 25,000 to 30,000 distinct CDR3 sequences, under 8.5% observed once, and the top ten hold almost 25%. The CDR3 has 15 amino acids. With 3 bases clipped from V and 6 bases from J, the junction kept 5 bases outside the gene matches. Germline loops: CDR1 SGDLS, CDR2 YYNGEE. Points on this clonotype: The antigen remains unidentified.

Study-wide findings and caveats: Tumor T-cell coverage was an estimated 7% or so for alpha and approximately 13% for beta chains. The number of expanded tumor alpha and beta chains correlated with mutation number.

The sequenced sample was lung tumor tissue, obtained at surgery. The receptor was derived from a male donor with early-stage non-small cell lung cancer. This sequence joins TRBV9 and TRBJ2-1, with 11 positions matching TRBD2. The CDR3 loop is CASSGLAGGGNEQFF. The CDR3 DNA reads TGTGCCAGCAGCGGTCTAGCGGGGGGAGGCAATGAGCAGTTCTTC.